This T cell receptor beta chain was identified during a study of shared clonotypes between healthy human individuals. Background on the study: The cohort had two women and a few men, ages 18 to 49.

Germline assignment: CDR1 SGHNT and CDR2 YENEEA. The CDR3 covers 15 residues. V gave up 3 bases and J gave up 7 bases; unmatched junction bases: 5. Assay: immunoSEQ multiplex PCR; the TCRdb copy retains only in-frame clones and omits some. Of under 1,900,000 clones in the sample, about 98.5% were seen once. The sample consisted of naive CD4+ T cells sorted from blood. Subset denoted: CD45RA+ positively selected. The rearrangement links TRBV11-3 to TRBJ2-1, with 11 bases lining up with TRBD2. The sequence derives from a man younger than 40 in good health. In DNA, the CDR3 is TGTGCCAGCAGCTTCAACCTAGCGGGAGGAAATGAGCAGTTCTTC. This sequence encodes CASSFNLAGGNEQFF.